One and the same sample provided the 22 T cell receptor beta chains below, sequenced in a study of T cell responses to AZD1222 COVID-19 vaccine. Assay used: immunoSEQ multiplex PCR; TCRdb lists only in-frame clones, some missing. The repertoire holds over 85,000 clones, with around 90% as singletons. The sample in question was peripheral blood, obtained on day 0 of AZD1222 vaccination. The receptors come from an adult in good health.

The V and J genes are TRBV5-1 and TRBJ2-2; D possibly matches TRBD1 or TRBD2 (5 bases each). This CDR3 has 15 residues. Trimming left V 8 bases short and J 1 base short, with 15 bases between. Germline V gene lookup returns CDR1 SGHRS and CDR2 YFSETQ. The CDR3 DNA reads TGCGCCAGTGGGGCCGGGGCCGTGAACACCGGGGAGCTGTTTTTT. Its translation: CASGAGAVNTGELFF.

The chain uses TRBV11-3 and TRBJ2-5, with TRBD1 matching 10 bases. The CDR3 loop spans 15 amino acids. Losses at the gene ends were 5 bases for V and 5 bases for J; bases not matched to a gene: 8. The V gene's germline CDR1 is SGHNT and CDR2 YENEEA. The CDR3 nucleotides are TGTGCCAGCAGCACTGAAGGGACAGGGGTTGAGACCCAGTACTTC. It yields the protein CASSTEGTGVETQYF.

The rearrangement uses TRBV2 and TRBJ1-3; D not resolved. The germline V gene has CDR1 SNHLY and CDR2 FYNNEI. V lost 8 bases, J lost 0 bases, and 14 bases lay in between. This CDR3 region has 15 residues. The CDR3 here is CASSRLQSSGNTIYF. CDR3 DNA: TGTGCCAGCTCTCGGCTACAGAGCTCTGGAAACACCATATATTTT. Full variable domain (rest looked up from reference TRBV2 and TRBJ1-3): EPEVTQTPSHQVTQMGQEVILRCVPISNHLYFYWYRQILGQKVEFLVSFYNNEISEKSEIFDDQFSVERPDGSNFTLKIRSTKLEDSAMYFCASSRLQSSGNTIYFGEGSWLTVV.

This chain uses TRBV19 with TRBJ2-7; TRBD1 aligns across 9 bases. V was pared by 7 bases and J by 3 bases, with 10 bases of the junction left unmatched. Looked up from germline, CDR1 is LNHDA and CDR2 is SQIVND (reference sequence). The CDR3 spans 15 residues. The CDR3 coding sequence is TGTGCCAGTACCTATAGTGGACAGGGGATCTACGAGCAGTACTTC. Encoded protein: CASTYSGQGIYEQYF.

V and J are TRBV9 and TRBJ1-2, with D possibly being TRBD1 (5 bases). There are 12 residues in the CDR3. Germline-derived CDR1 and CDR2 are SGDLS and YYNGEE. Trimming took 3 bases from V and 8 from J, leaving 11 bases between them. The CDR3 here is CASSAGWGGYTF. In nucleotides, the CDR3 is TGTGCCAGCAGCGCCGGGTGGGGCGGCTACACCTTC.

The V gene is TRBV7-9, the J gene TRBJ2-3; D possibly corresponds to TRBD1 (5 bases). The CDR3 is made up of 15 amino acids. Germline V CDR1 and CDR2: SEHNR, FQNEAQ (reference sequence). V was cut by 1 base and J by 6 bases, with 14 bases left in between. The DNA for the CDR3 is TGTGCCAGCAGCTTAGTCGCGGCAGGGCGCGATACGCAGTATTTT. Residues: CASSLVAAGRDTQYF.

V usage is TRBV30 and J usage is TRBJ2-1; 8 bases are a match to TRBD1. Per the germline V gene, CDR1 is GTSNPN and CDR2 is SVGIG (reference sequence). The CDR3 is 15 residues long. J lost 9 bases, V lost 2 bases, and 12 bases had no gene match. CDR3 sequence reads: CAWSMGGAGGIEQFF. The DNA for the CDR3 is TGTGCCTGGAGTATGGGCGGGGCAGGGGGCATTGAGCAGTTCTTC.

This chain links TRBV4-1 with TRBJ1-2; tentatively, D is TRBD1 (5 bases). Trimming cost V 0 bases and J 7 bases, with 9 bases left between them. The CDR3 runs to 13 residues. Germline V gives CDR1 MGHRA, CDR2 YSYEKL. The CDR3 DNA follows: TGCGCCAGCAGCCAAGACAGGGTGGGTGGCTACACCTTC. This encodes CASSQDRVGGYTF.

The rearrangement uses TRBV5-1 and TRBJ2-2; 7 bases map to TRBD1. Trimming cost V 6 bases and J 4 bases; bases outside gene matches: 6. The germline V gene has CDR1 SGHRS and CDR2 YFSETQ. The CDR3 consists of 14 residues. The CDR3 protein is CASMRQGSTGELFF. The CDR3 region has the DNA TGCGCCAGCATGAGACAGGGTAGCACCGGGGAGCTGTTTTTT.

The chain is built from TRBV6-5 and TRBJ2-5; D remains ambiguous. This CDR3 is 12 amino acids long. Trimming stripped 6 bases from V and 2 bases from J, with 7 bases between. The germline V gene encodes CDR1 MNHEY and CDR2 SVGAGI. DNA for the CDR3: TGTGCCAGCAGCAGCTTACAAGAGACCCAGTACTTC. Its protein is CASSSLQETQYF.

This clone was seen once. The chain has TRBV7-9 and TRBJ1-4; 9 bases line up with TRBD1. From germline, CDR1 is SEHNR and CDR2 FQNEAQ (reference sequence). Trimming took 4 bases from V and 3 from J; bases not matched to a gene: 6. The length of the CDR3 is 16 residues. CDR3 DNA sequence: TGTGCCAGCAGCTCCGGGACAGGGTGGTCTAATGAAAAACTGTTTTTT. Translating gives CASSSGTGWSNEKLFF.

This clone came up a few times. This chain joins TRBV10-1 and TRBJ2-2; 10 bases map to TRBD1. The CDR3 extends over 14 amino acids. J was trimmed by 7 bases and V by 6 bases; bases with no gene match: 5. Germline-derived CDR1 and CDR2 are WNHNN and SYGVQD (reference sequence). CDR3 DNA: TGCGCCAGCAGGAGGGACAGGGGTGGCGGGGAGCTGTTTTTT. Protein: CASRRDRGGGELFF.

V gene TRBV7-9 combines with J gene TRBJ1-2; D ambiguous. The CDR3 totals 14 residues. CDR1 and CDR2 from the germline V gene are SEHNR and FQNEAQ (reference sequence). Trimming cost V 1 base and J 2 bases, with 8 bases left between them. The CDR3 loop is CASSLDDGNYGYTF. The CDR3 DNA sequence: TGTGCCAGCAGCTTAGATGACGGAAACTATGGCTACACCTTC.

The chain joins TRBV3-1 (or the pseudogene TRBV3-2) to TRBJ2-3; perhaps D is TRBD1 or TRBD2 (5 bases each). V lost 4 bases, J lost 5 bases, and 16 bases lay in between. Germline V gives CDR1 LGHDT, CDR2 YNNKEL (reference sequence). The CDR3 loop spans 15 amino acids. Here the CDR3 DNA reads TGTGCCAGCAGCCCTGTCCCGGGACGGGGAGATACGCAGTATTTT. The encoded protein is CASSPVPGRGDTQYF.

This clone has a single count. The chain is built from TRBV30 and TRBJ1-3, with a tentative D call TRBD1 (5 bases). Germline V CDR1 and CDR2: GTSNPN, SVGIG (reference sequence). V was shortened by 4 bases and J by 1 base, with 8 bases between the two germline ends. The CDR3 covers 13 residues. CDR3 sequence reads: CAWIRQSGNTIYF. The CDR3 DNA reads TGTGCCTGGATCAGACAGTCTGGAAACACCATATATTTT.

The chain has TRBV3-1 (or the pseudogene TRBV3-2) and TRBJ1-2; TRBD1 matches 8 bases. V lost 2 bases to trimming and J lost 2 bases; unmatched junction nucleotides: 7. The CDR3 extends over 16 amino acids. CDR1 is LGHDT and CDR2 is YNNKEL in the germline V gene (reference sequence). As DNA, the CDR3 is TGTGCCAGCAGCCAATCTGCAGGGGGCAGGAACTATGGCTACACCTTC. Translating it yields CASSQSAGGRNYGYTF.

CDR3 protein: CASSLAPSVGRAFF. CDR3 sequence (DNA): TGTGCCAGCAGCTTAGCTCCTTCCGTCGGCAGGGCTTTCTTT. The chain carries TRBV7-2 and TRBJ1-1, with unresolved D. V lost 0 bases, J lost 11 bases, and 16 bases lay in between. Germline CDR1 SGHTA, CDR2 FQGNSA. This CDR3 is built from 14 residues.

The chain carries TRBV30 and TRBJ2-7; TRBD1 agrees at 10 bases. Germline V gene data show CDR1 as GTSNPN and CDR2 as SVGIG (reference sequence). V was pared by 5 bases and J by 0 bases, with 4 bases of the junction left unmatched. CDR3 length equals 14 residues. The CDR3 is CAWGTGANSYEQYF. The CDR3 nucleotides are TGTGCCTGGGGGACAGGGGCCAACTCCTACGAGCAGTACTTC.

In this sample, this clone turned up a few times. This chain uses TRBV28 with TRBJ1-4, with D perhaps TRBD1 (5 bases). This CDR3 is 14 amino acids long. Trimming removed 7 bases at V and 12 bases at J, with 21 bases between. Germline CDR1 is MDHEN and CDR2 is SYDVKM. The CDR3 bases are TGTGCCAGCACCCTCGACACCCGGAAGGGGCAACTGTTTTTT. Translating it yields CASTLDTRKGQLFF.

The V and J genes are TRBV6-5 and TRBJ1-1; TRBD1 matches at 9 bases. V was pared by 4 bases and J by 5 bases, with 5 bases of the junction left unmatched. This CDR3 spans 14 amino acids. CDR1 is MNHEY, CDR2 SVGAGI, per germline. CDR3 in DNA: TGTGCCAGCAGTTTCACAGGGGGCTTTACTGAAGCTTTCTTT. It yields the protein CASSFTGGFTEAFF.

The chain carries TRBV11-2 and TRBJ1-3, with no clear D. The V end lost 0 bases, the J end lost 8 bases, and 14 bases lay between the germline ends. Germline loops: CDR1 SGHAT, CDR2 FQNNGV. The CDR3 sequence is 15 residues long. The CDR3 spells CASSLEGPAVHTIYF. DNA of the CDR3: TGTGCCAGCAGCTTAGAGGGTCCTGCCGTACACACCATATATTTT. Variable domain in full (rest from reference TRBV11-2 and TRBJ1-3): EAGVAQSPRYKIIEKRQSVAFWCNPISGHATLYWYQQILGQGPKLLIQFQNNGVVDDSQLPKDRFSAERLKGVDSTLKIQPAKLEDSAVYLCASSLEGPAVHTIYFGEGSWLTVV.

This clone has only one observation. The V call is TRBV9, the J call TRBJ2-7; 8 bases are a match to TRBD2. V dropped 2 bases and J dropped 5; count of bases not matched to a gene: 3. Germline V gene data show CDR1 as SGDLS and CDR2 as YYNGEE. This CDR3 has 13 amino acids. The CDR3 spells CASSVGGGHEQYF. CDR3 in DNA: TGTGCCAGCAGCGTCGGGGGGGGCCACGAGCAGTACTTC.